This T cell receptor beta chain was sequenced during a study of T-cell memory formation after mild COVID-19. Points from the study as a whole: Second-wave clones that peaked on day 37 lacked confirmed SARS-CoV-2 specificity.

TCRdb ran MiXCR on the 5' RACE reads and lists one entry per CDR3 protein. The sample consists of about 110,000 distinct CDR3 sequences, 18% of them appearing once. Trimming removed 4 bases at V and 2 bases at J, with 12 bases between. The CDR3 loop spans 15 amino acids. Germline CDR1 reads SGHRS; CDR2 reads YFSETQ. This clonotype was counted a few times. Its antigen is unidentified. The sample comprised PBMCs or a T cell subset sorted from them (not recorded which). The genes are TRBV5-1 and TRBJ2-2; maybe TRBD2 (6 bases). The TCR comes from a man younger than 35 who had mild COVID-19 (a few samples of this study predate the infection). Cell type and time point are not known. The CDR3: CASSAPGLNTGELFF. Written as DNA, the CDR3 is TGCGCCAGCAGCGCACCGGGACTTAACACCGGGGAGCTGTTTTTT.